This passage covers 13 T cell receptor beta chains from one sample sequenced in a study of neurological immune-mediated disorders. From the 5' RACE reads, TCRdb called clonotypes with MiXCR, one entry per CDR3 protein. Of approximately 50,000 distinct CDR3 sequences listed, over 9% are singletons. Sequencing was done on a sample of PBMCs. These receptors all stem from a man aged 70-80 years with HTLV-1-associated myelopathy (HAM/TSP).

This clonotype was counted many times. Written as DNA, the CDR3 is TGTGCCAGCAGGTCCGGACTTCAAGAGACCCAGTACTTC. This sequence encodes CASRSGLQETQYF. This chain uses TRBV7-2 with TRBJ2-5, with a weak D call TRBD2 (5 bases). CDR1 and CDR2 (germline): SGHTA, FQGNSA. Trimming removed 6 bases at V and 2 bases at J, with 10 bases between. The CDR3 runs to 13 residues.

This clonotype was counted at least ten times. V gene TRBV5-1 combines with J gene TRBJ2-2; the D gene is possibly TRBD1 (6 bases). The CDR3 spans 14 residues. In germline, CDR1 is SGHRS, CDR2 YFSETQ. V lost 4 bases, J lost 1 base, and 8 bases lay in between. The CDR3 spells CASSPTGNTGELFF. The CDR3 DNA reads as TGCGCCAGCAGCCCGACAGGGAACACCGGGGAGCTGTTTTTT. Full variable domain (missing parts from reference TRBV5-1 and TRBJ2-2): KAGVTQTPRYLIKTRGQQVTLSCSPISGHRSVSWYQQTPGQGLQFLFEYFSETQRNKGNFPGRFSGRQFSNSRSEMNVSTLELGDSALYLCASSPTGNTGELFFGEGSRLTVL.

This clonotype has ten or more counts. The chain has TRBV20-1 and TRBJ2-7; 14 bases line up with TRBD2. V was clipped by 4 bases and J by 3 bases; unmatched bases: 2. Germline-derived CDR1 and CDR2 are DFQATT and SNEGSKA (reference sequence). This CDR3 contains 14 residues. The CDR3 here is CSATGLAGDYEQYF. CDR3 nucleotides: TGCAGTGCTACGGGACTAGCGGGAGACTACGAGCAGTACTTC.

This clonotype was found many times. The gene calls are TRBV20-1 and TRBJ2-3; 11 nucleotides agree with TRBD2. Germline-derived CDR1 and CDR2 are DFQATT and SNEGSKA (reference sequence). Trimming cost V 5 bases and J 2 bases; bases outside gene matches: 6. There are 15 residues in the CDR3. The CDR3 nucleotides read TGCAGTGCTCGACCACTAGCGGGGGTCACAGATACGCAGTATTTT. Translation: CSARPLAGVTDTQYF.

This clonotype was observed at least ten times. The rearrangement joins TRBV15 to TRBJ2-3; 9 nucleotides align to TRBD2. Germline assignment: CDR1 LNHNV and CDR2 YYDKDF (reference sequence). V shed 5 bases, J shed 0 bases, and the junction held 3 bases outside the gene matches. This CDR3 is built from 15 residues. This CDR3 is CATSWRGGSTDTQYF. The CDR3 DNA sequence: TGTGCCACCAGCTGGCGGGGGGGGAGCACAGATACGCAGTATTTT.

The table lists this clonotype with many counts. This rearrangement joins TRBV20-1 to TRBJ1-5; D is unclear. Germline CDR1 is DFQATT and CDR2 is SNEGSKA (reference sequence). V lost 3 bases and J lost 6, with 18 bases in between. The CDR3 spans 15 residues. In nucleotides, the CDR3 is TGCAGTGCTAGGGAAAGAGGGAAGGGCAGTCAGCCCCAGCATTTT. It codes for CSARERGKGSQPQHF.

This clonotype was detected ten times or more. The chain links TRBV5-1 to TRBJ2-3, with unresolved D. The V end was cut by 4 bases, the J end by 5 bases, with 14 bases between. Germline V gene lookup returns CDR1 SGHRS and CDR2 YFSETQ. This CDR3 is 14 amino acids long. CDR3 DNA: TGCGCCAGCAGCCTAGGTAACTCGGTAGATACGCAGTATTTT. It translates to CASSLGNSVDTQYF.

At least ten counts were recorded for this clonotype. The chain is built from TRBV20-1 and TRBJ2-7; D is ambiguous. Germline V gene data show CDR1 as DFQATT and CDR2 as SNEGSKA (reference sequence). Between the trimmed V and J ends, which lost 0 bases and 9 bases, there was a span of 18 bases. The CDR3 consists of 14 residues. The DNA of the CDR3 is TGCAGTGCTAGAGATACCGCGTATGAGGATTTGCAGTACTTC. Its protein is CSARDTAYEDLQYF.

This clonotype was counted many times. This chain joins TRBV7-3 and TRBJ2-2; 13 bases match TRBD2. V dropped 4 bases and J dropped 8; count of bases not matched to a gene: 1. The germline gives CDR1 SGHTA, CDR2 FQGTGA. The CDR3 totals 14 residues. The CDR3 DNA reads TGTGCCAGCAGCTCACTAGCGGGAGGGGGGGAGCTGTTTTTT. It yields the protein CASSSLAGGGELFF.

This clonotype was recorded at least ten times. The chain recombines TRBV4-3 with TRBJ2-3; TRBD2 matches at 12 bases. CDR1 LGHNA and CDR2 YSLEER come from the germline V gene. The CDR3 sequence is 17 residues long. Unmatched junction bases numbered 6, after V lost 1 base and J lost 4 bases. CDR3 sequence reads: CASSQARLAGVPDTQYF. As DNA, the CDR3 is TGCGCCAGCAGCCAAGCCAGACTAGCGGGAGTCCCAGATACGCAGTATTTT.

This clonotype was observed many times. This chain joins TRBV28 and TRBJ2-2; no clear D. The germline gives CDR1 MDHEN, CDR2 SYDVKM. With 10 bases removed from V and 3 bases from J, the gap between germline ends came to 9 bases. This CDR3 is built from 12 residues. The CDR3 bases are TGTGCCATCAAATCCCACACCGGGGAGCTGTTTTTT. It codes for CAIKSHTGELFF.

This clonotype was seen repeatedly, ten times or more. The V and J genes are TRBV12-3 or TRBV12-4 and TRBJ2-3, with 8 bases lining up with TRBD1. The CDR3 is made up of 15 amino acids. V shed 6 bases, J shed 2 bases, and the junction held 7 bases outside the gene matches. The CDR3: CASSPGQVFTDTQYF. The CDR3 DNA is TGTGCCAGCAGCCCGGGACAGGTTTTCACAGATACGCAGTATTTT.

This clonotype was counted many times. This chain joins TRBV24-1 and TRBJ1-1; D call uncertain. The V gene's germline CDR1 is KGHDR and CDR2 SFDVKD. This CDR3 comprises 13 residues. Trimming shortened V by 1 base and J by 8 bases, and 10 bases separated the two germline ends. CDR3 sequence reads: CATSDFLGSEAFF. CDR3 sequence (DNA): TGTGCCACCAGTGATTTTCTCGGTTCAGAAGCTTTCTTT.